This T cell receptor beta chain appears in the sequencing data of a study of blood T cell repertoires in COVID-19. Profiled with immunoSEQ multiplex PCR; TCRdb holds only in-frame clones, not every one. The repertoire holds 50,000 to 70,000 clones, with under 80% as singletons. The CDR3 spans 13 residues. Trimming pared 1 base from V and 4 bases from J, leaving 8 bases between. Germline values: CDR1 SGDLS, CDR2 YYNGEE. This receptor was obtained from a woman aged 55-69 years who had been exposed to COVID-19. The sequencing input was PBMCs or T cells enriched from blood (not recorded which). The chain uses TRBV9 and TRBJ1-1, with D uncertain. The DNA for the CDR3 is TGTGCCAGCAGCGTACTTGAGGGCACTGAAGCTTTCTTT. It codes for CASSVLEGTEAFF. Full variable domain (outside the CDR3, taken from reference TRBV9 and TRBJ1-1): DSGVTQTPKHLITATGQRVTLRCSPRSGDLSVYWYQQSLDQGLQFLIQYYNGEERAKGNILERFSAQQFPDLHSELNLSSLELGDSALYFCASSVLEGTEAFFGQGTRLTVV.